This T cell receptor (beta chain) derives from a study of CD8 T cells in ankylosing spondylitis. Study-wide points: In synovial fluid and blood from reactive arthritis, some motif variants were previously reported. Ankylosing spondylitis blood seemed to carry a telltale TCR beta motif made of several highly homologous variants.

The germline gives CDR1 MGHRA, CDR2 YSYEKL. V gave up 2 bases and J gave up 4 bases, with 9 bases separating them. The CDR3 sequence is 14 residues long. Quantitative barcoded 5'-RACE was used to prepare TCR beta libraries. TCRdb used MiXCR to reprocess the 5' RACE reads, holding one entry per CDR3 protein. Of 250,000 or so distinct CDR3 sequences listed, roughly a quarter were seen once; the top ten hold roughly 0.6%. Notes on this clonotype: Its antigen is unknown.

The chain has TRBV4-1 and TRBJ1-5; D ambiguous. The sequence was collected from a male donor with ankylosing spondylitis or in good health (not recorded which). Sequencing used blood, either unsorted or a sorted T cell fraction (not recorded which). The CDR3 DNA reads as TGCGCCAGCAGCCAAAACGTGGGAAATCAGCCCCAGCATTTT. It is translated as CASSQNVGNQPQHF.